This T cell receptor beta chain was obtained from a study of blood T cell repertoires in COVID-19. Study-wide context: Spain, Italy and the United States supplied samples that represented acute and convalescent COVID-19.

Original processing methods: Reference gene primer amplification in the assay estimated nucleated cell counts. The protocol was immunoSEQ multiplex PCR, while the TCRdb copy is restricted to in-frame clones and leaves out a portion. The V and J calls and the clone size are those of that table, but D and trimming were determined from the DNA. This sample has 250,000 or so clones, with about 87% found just once. Germline loops: CDR1 KGHSH, CDR2 LQKENI. The ends were cut back, 5 bases at V and 0 bases at J, with 14 bases in the middle. The length of the CDR3 is 15 residues. Cohort allocation depended upon clinical history that participants reported.

The source material was PBMCs or T cells enriched from blood (not recorded which). The V and J genes are TRBV18 and TRBJ2-7; the D gene is possibly TRBD2 (6 bases). The sequence came from a woman aged 45-65 years who had recovered from COVID-19. CDR3 protein: CASSETRDFSYEQYF. The CDR3 DNA reads as TGTGCCAGCTCAGAGACCCGGGACTTCTCCTACGAGCAGTACTTC.